A selection of T cell receptor beta chains follows, all from one sample in a study of PD-1 blockade in classical Hodgkin lymphoma. Profiled with immunoSEQ multiplex PCR; TCRdb holds only in-frame clones, not every one. The sample includes about 40,000 clones, 75% to 85% of them seen just once. The specimen comprised peripheral blood mononuclear cells (PBMCs), sampled at baseline. The receptors were gathered from a human donor with classical Hodgkin lymphoma. The CDR3 runs from the conserved cysteine through the conserved F or W.

J gene: TRBJ1-2
V gene: TRBV7-9
CDR3 protein: CASSFDSYGYTF

J gene: TRBJ1-5
V gene: TRBV28
CDR3 protein: CASSSSQPQHF

J gene: TRBJ2-5
V gene: TRBV7-8
CDR3 protein: CASSPYLSGLQETQYF

J gene: TRBJ1-5
V gene: TRBV27
CDR3 protein: CASSLLDGSNQPQHF

J gene: TRBJ2-3
V gene: TRBV6-4
CDR3 protein: CASSRIGGERTQYF

J gene: TRBJ1-1
V gene: TRBV2
CDR3 protein: CASSEGGFATEAFF

J gene: TRBJ2-7
V gene: TRBV7-9
CDR3 protein: CASSLQGSAYEQYF

J gene: TRBJ1-4
V gene: TRBV6-1
CDR3 protein: CASSDPGQGSGKLFF

J gene: TRBJ2-1
V gene: TRBV6-5
CDR3 protein: CASSPPARGQFF

J gene: TRBJ2-1
V gene: TRBV27
CDR3 protein: CASRQDLSTYNEQFF

J gene: TRBJ2-4
V gene: TRBV28
CDR3 protein: CASNAGTAIQYF

J gene: TRBJ2-3
V gene: TRBV7-9
CDR3 protein: CASSSLGRLSTDTQYF

J gene: TRBJ2-3
V gene: TRBV7-9
CDR3 protein: CASSFEGNTDTQYF

J gene: TRBJ1-1
V gene: TRBV19
CDR3 protein: CASSASPQGGTEAFF

J gene: TRBJ1-1
V gene: TRBV5-1
CDR3 protein: CASSLSPAGQAFF

J gene: TRBJ2-1
V gene: TRBV6-1
CDR3 protein: CASSEAGLAGSTSPYNEQFF

J gene: TRBJ2-5
V gene: TRBV5-6
CDR3 protein: CASSLDWGKTQYF

J gene: TRBJ2-7
V gene: TRBV28
CDR3 protein: CASSRLGGSSYEQYF

J gene: TRBJ2-5
V gene: TRBV7-3
CDR3 protein: CASSPGPQETQYF

J gene: TRBJ2-2
V gene: TRBV6-1
CDR3 protein: CASSEEARTSGRRTGELFF

J gene: TRBJ2-5
V gene: TRBV6-5
CDR3 protein: CASSLKKTQETQYF

J gene: TRBJ2-4
V gene: TRBV10-3
CDR3 protein: CAISESLRVAQYF

J gene: TRBJ1-5
V gene: TRBV27
CDR3 protein: CASGQSINQPQHF

J gene: TRBJ2-2
V gene: TRBV6-6
CDR3 protein: CASSYRARNTGELFF

J gene: TRBJ2-7
V gene: TRBV5-5
CDR3 protein: CASSQERGARYEQYF

J gene: TRBJ2-2
V gene: TRBV2
CDR3 protein: CAISPTGTKRTGELFF

J gene: TRBJ1-5
V gene: TRBV6-1
CDR3 protein: CASSSEARSAQHF

J gene: TRBJ2-7
V gene: TRBV13
CDR3 protein: CASSARLAGRSYEQYF

J gene: TRBJ2-2
V gene: TRBV19
CDR3 protein: CASKTYGGAGWTGELFF

J gene: TRBJ1-1
V gene: TRBV28
CDR3 protein: CASSRGQGAAEAFF

J gene: TRBJ2-7
V gene: TRBV19
CDR3 protein: CASSPTGDYEQYF

J gene: TRBJ1-2
V gene: TRBV5-4
CDR3 protein: CASSLAVTDRAHGYTF

J gene: TRBJ1-3
V gene: TRBV5-1
CDR3 protein: CASSTSASGNTIYF

J gene: TRBJ2-1
V gene: TRBV5-1
CDR3 protein: CASSYDWFSYNEQFF

J gene: TRBJ2-6
V gene: TRBV28
CDR3 protein: CASSLAPGTGFLSGANVLTF

J gene: TRBJ2-4
V gene: TRBV7-8
CDR3 protein: CASSPPIREGPKNIQYF

J gene: TRBJ2-7
V gene: TRBV7-2
CDR3 protein: CASSFLQGYEQYF

J gene: TRBJ2-3
V gene: TRBV29-1
CDR3 protein: CSGGGLTGTSTDTQYF

J gene: TRBJ2-7
V gene: TRBV6-5
CDR3 protein: CASRTGTGFTYEQYF

J gene: TRBJ2-1
V gene: TRBV6-1
CDR3 protein: CASSELAGGNEQFF

J gene: TRBJ2-1
V gene: TRBV6-5
CDR3 protein: CASSLLGLAAEQFF

J gene: TRBJ1-6
V gene: TRBV5-1
CDR3 protein: CASSGGALNSPLHF

J gene: TRBJ2-1
V gene: TRBV7-8
CDR3 protein: CASSLGGRPSSYNEQFF

J gene: TRBJ2-7
V gene: TRBV5-1
CDR3 protein: CASSTGQARSYEQYF

J gene: TRBJ2-1
V gene: TRBV11-2
CDR3 protein: CASSLRQGAPSYNEQFF

J gene: TRBJ2-5
V gene: TRBV15
CDR3 protein: CATSSDRGGEETQYF

J gene: TRBJ2-2
V gene: TRBV7-2
CDR3 protein: CASSSRDRVHGELFF

J gene: TRBJ2-1
V gene: TRBV5-1
CDR3 protein: CASSGGTGDEQFF

J gene: TRBJ1-1
V gene: TRBV27
CDR3 protein: CASSLGQGSEAFF

J gene: TRBJ2-1
V gene: TRBV7-7
CDR3 protein: CASSPGLANNNEQFF

J gene: TRBJ1-5
V gene: TRBV9
CDR3 protein: CASSPGATVDQPQHF

J gene: TRBJ2-5
V gene: TRBV18
CDR3 protein: CASSGDGETQYF

J gene: TRBJ1-4
V gene: TRBV28
CDR3 protein: CASSGVTGANEKLFF

J gene: TRBJ2-1
V gene: TRBV9
CDR3 protein: CASSPLAGGGRGEQFF

J gene: TRBJ2-1
V gene: TRBV7-9
CDR3 protein: CASSPKESLKYNEQFF

J gene: TRBJ1-1
V gene: TRBV5-1
CDR3 protein: CASSYSGGAGNTEAFF